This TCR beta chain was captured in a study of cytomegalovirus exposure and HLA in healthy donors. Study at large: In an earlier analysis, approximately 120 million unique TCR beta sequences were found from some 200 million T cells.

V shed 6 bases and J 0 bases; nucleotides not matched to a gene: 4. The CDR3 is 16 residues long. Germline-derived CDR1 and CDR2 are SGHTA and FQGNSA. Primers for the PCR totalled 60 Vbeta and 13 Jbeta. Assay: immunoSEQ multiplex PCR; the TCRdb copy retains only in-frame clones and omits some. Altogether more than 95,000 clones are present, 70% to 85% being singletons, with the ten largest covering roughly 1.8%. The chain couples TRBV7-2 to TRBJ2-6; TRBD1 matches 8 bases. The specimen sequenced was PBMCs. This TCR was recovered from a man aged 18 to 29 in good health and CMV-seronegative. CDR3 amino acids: CASRPTGGSGANVLTF. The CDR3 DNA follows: TGTGCCAGCAGGCCAACAGGGGGCTCTGGGGCCAACGTCCTGACTTTC.